A single sample gave rise to the 10 T cell receptor beta chains below, sequenced in a study of blood T cell dynamics during melanoma immunotherapy. Time point in this sample: pre-treatment baseline. The protocol was immunoSEQ multiplex PCR, while the TCRdb copy is restricted to in-frame clones and leaves out a portion. This table has around 12,000 clones, 65% to 85% appearing once. The sample was blood, taken from a patient treated with checkpoint blockade. The receptors derive from a human donor with melanoma.

The genes are TRBV5-6 and TRBJ1-2; TRBD1 matches 8 bases. Germline V gene sequence: CDR1 SGHDT, CDR2 YYEEEE. This CDR3 contains 13 residues. The J segment lost 9 bases and the V segment lost 1 base, leaving 5 bases of the junction unmatched. DNA of the CDR3: TGTGCCAGCAGCTTGTTGGACAGGGAGCGCTACACCTTC. This codes for CASSLLDRERYTF.

This chain connects TRBV7-2 to TRBJ2-5; 8 bases line up with TRBD2. The assigned J gene may be wrong: the sequence end matches TRBJ2-7 better. The CDR3 covers 14 residues. In germline, CDR1 is SGHTA, CDR2 FQGNSA. CDR3 sequence: CASSSPGGAYEQYF. The CDR3 nucleotides are TGTGCCAGCAGCTCCCCGGGGGGGGCCTACGAGCAGTACTTC.

This chain connects TRBV10-1 to TRBJ1-2; 9 bases line up with TRBD1. The CDR3 is made up of 14 amino acids. The germline V gene encodes CDR1 WNHNN and CDR2 SYGVQD (reference sequence). The ends lost 10 bases at V and 0 bases at J; junction bases unmatched: 6. CDR3 DNA: TGCGCCACGACAGGGGGGTTAGCTAACTATGGCTACACCTTC. This translates into CATTGGLANYGYTF.

This clone showed up just once. V gene TRBV5-5 combines with J gene TRBJ1-1; D not certain. Germline CDR1 and CDR2: SGHKS and YYEKEE (reference sequence). CDR3 length: 15 residues. V was shortened by 4 bases and J by 3 bases, with 16 bases between the two germline ends. The CDR3 region has the DNA TGTGCCAGCAGCACACTGACCCTTAAGGACACTGAAGCTTTCTTT. This gives the protein CASSTLTLKDTEAFF.

The chain joins TRBV7-2 to TRBJ2-7; weak D call: TRBD2 (5 bases). V was clipped by 5 bases and J by 0 bases, with 11 bases between them. The germline gives CDR1 SGHTA, CDR2 FQGNSA. This CDR3 contains 14 residues. CDR3 protein: CASSPPGSSYEQYF. CDR3 coding DNA: TGTGCCAGCAGCCCGCCGGGGAGCTCCTACGAGCAGTACTTC.

V usage is TRBV6-1 and J usage is TRBJ1-5; 8 bases are a match to TRBD1. V was pared by 8 bases and J by 2 bases, with 5 bases of the junction left unmatched. The germline CDR1 and CDR2 sequences are MNHNS and SASEGT. The CDR3 length is 14 residues. In DNA form, the CDR3 reads TGTGCCAGCCGCGGGACAGGAGGCAATCAGCCCCAGCATTTT. Protein sequence: CASRGTGGNQPQHF.

The chain is built from TRBV4-3 and TRBJ2-3; D call uncertain. The germline V and J ends were trimmed by 1 base and 0 bases, with 11 bases remaining between them. The CDR3 totals 16 residues. Germline V CDR1 and CDR2: LGHNA, YSLEER. CDR3 nucleotides: TGCGCCAGCAGCCAAGGGTCCTTTATAAGCACAGATACGCAGTATTTT. Protein: CASSQGSFISTDTQYF.

The chain employs TRBV7-2 and TRBJ2-5; D gene ambiguous. The J call is doubtful: the DNA matches TRBJ2-7 better. Germline loops: CDR1 SGHTA, CDR2 FQGNSA. The CDR3 contains 15 residues. This CDR3 is CASSLDIGRWYEQYF. The CDR3 coding sequence is TGTGCCAGCAGCTTAGATATAGGTCGATGGTACGAGCAGTACTTC.

The CDR3 coding sequence is TGTGCCAGCAGTCCCTCCCTTGGACAGGGGCCCGGGGAGCTGTTTTTT. Its translation is CASSPSLGQGPGELFF. The gene calls are TRBV6-6 and TRBJ2-2; 9 nucleotides agree with TRBD1. This CDR3 has 16 residues. In germline, CDR1 is MNHNY, CDR2 SVGAGI (reference sequence). The ends lost 5 bases at V and 6 bases at J; junction bases unmatched: 10.

The chain combines TRBV11-2 with TRBJ1-1; a possible D gene is TRBD1 (6 bases). Trimming cost V 0 bases and J 6 bases, with 11 bases left between them. The CDR3 contains 14 residues. Germline CDR1 reads SGHAT; CDR2 reads FQNNGV. The CDR3 bases are TGTGCCAGCAGCTTAGAAAGGGGGGCTGCTGAAGCTTTCTTT. The encoded protein is CASSLERGAAEAFF.